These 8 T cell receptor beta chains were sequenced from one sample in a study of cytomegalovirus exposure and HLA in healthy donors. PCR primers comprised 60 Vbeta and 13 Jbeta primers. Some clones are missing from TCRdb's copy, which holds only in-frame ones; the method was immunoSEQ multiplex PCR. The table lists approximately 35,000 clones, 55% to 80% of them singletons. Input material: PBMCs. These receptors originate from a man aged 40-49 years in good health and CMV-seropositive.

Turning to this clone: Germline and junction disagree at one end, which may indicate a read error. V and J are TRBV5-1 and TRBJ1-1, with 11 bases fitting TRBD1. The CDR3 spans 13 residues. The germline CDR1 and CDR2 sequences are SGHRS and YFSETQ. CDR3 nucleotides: TGCGCCAGCAGCTTGGGGGACAGGGGGGGCCGGGTCTTT. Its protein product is CASSLGDRGGRVF.

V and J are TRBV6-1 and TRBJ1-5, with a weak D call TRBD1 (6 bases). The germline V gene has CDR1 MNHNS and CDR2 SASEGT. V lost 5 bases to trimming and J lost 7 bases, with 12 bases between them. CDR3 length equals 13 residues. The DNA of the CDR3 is TGTGCCAGCAGTCAGGGGTCCGGACAGCCCCAGCATTTT. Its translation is CASSQGSGQPQHF.

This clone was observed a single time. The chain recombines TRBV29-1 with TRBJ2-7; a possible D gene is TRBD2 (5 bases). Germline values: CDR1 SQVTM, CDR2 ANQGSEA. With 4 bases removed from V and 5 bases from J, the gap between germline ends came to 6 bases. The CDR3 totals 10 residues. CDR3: CSVGRNEQYF. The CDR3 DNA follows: TGCAGCGTTGGGAGGAACGAGCAGTACTTC.

The CDR3 DNA is TGTGCCAGCAGGTCCCCCCTAGCCAAAAACATTCAGTACTTC. Encoded protein: CASRSPLAKNIQYF. The rearrangement links TRBV6-5 to TRBJ2-4; D not resolved. Deletions cut 6 bases from V and 0 bases from J, with 9 bases between. This CDR3 has 14 residues. Germline CDR1 MNHEY, CDR2 SVGAGI.

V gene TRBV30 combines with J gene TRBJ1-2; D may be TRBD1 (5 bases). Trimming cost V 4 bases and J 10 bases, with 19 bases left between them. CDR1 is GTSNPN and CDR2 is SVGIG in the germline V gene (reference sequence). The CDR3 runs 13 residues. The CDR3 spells CAWTADGGIDYTF. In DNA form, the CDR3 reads TGTGCCTGGACGGCGGACGGGGGTATTGACTACACCTTC.

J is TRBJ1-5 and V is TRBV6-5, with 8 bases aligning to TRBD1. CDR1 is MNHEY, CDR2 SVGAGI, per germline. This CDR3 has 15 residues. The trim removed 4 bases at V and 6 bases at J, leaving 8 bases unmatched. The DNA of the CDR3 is TGTGCCAGCAGTTTCCAGGGGGCAAATGGTCAGCCCCAGCATTTT. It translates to CASSFQGANGQPQHF.

CDR3 DNA: TGTGCCAGTAGTATTGAAGACAGGGGGCTTCAGCCCCAGCATTTT. Its translation is CASSIEDRGLQPQHF. The rearrangement uses TRBV19 and TRBJ1-5; 10 nucleotides align to TRBD1. V lost 3 bases to trimming and J lost 6 bases; unmatched junction nucleotides: 5. Germline CDR1 reads LNHDA; CDR2 reads SQIVND (reference sequence). The CDR3 contains 15 residues.

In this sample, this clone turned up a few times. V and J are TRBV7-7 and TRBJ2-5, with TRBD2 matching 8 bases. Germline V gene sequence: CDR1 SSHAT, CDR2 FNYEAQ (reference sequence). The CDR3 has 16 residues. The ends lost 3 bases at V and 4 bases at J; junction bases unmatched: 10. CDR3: CASSLDGRAGGETQYF. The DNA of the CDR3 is TGTGCCAGCAGCTTGGACGGGAGGGCCGGTGGAGAGACCCAGTACTTC.